The 10 T cell receptor beta chains given below trace back to one sample, sequenced in a study of blood T cell repertoires in COVID-19. Sequencing was performed with immunoSEQ multiplex PCR; in TCRdb, only in-frame clones are kept and a portion is missing. The sample includes a few hundred thousand clones, roughly 84% of them seen just once. The source material was peripheral blood. These receptor sequences come from a woman between 40 and 55 years old who had recovered from COVID-19.

The chain is built from TRBV4-2 and TRBJ2-7; TRBD2 matches 10 bases. This CDR3 spans 16 amino acids. Per germline, CDR1 LGHNA and CDR2 YNFKEQ. With 4 bases clipped from V and 4 bases from J, the junction kept 10 bases outside the gene matches. CDR3 amino acids: CASSPGEASGGYEQYF. The CDR3 nucleotides read TGTGCCAGCAGCCCGGGGGAGGCTAGCGGGGGTTACGAGCAGTACTTC.

The CDR3 DNA reads TGTGCCAGCAGTTACATCCCCGGGGAGGGTGAGCAGTTCTTC. It is translated as CASSYIPGEGEQFF. The chain uses TRBV6-5 and TRBJ2-1; 7 positions agree with TRBD2. Per the germline V gene, CDR1 is MNHEY and CDR2 is SVGAGI. There are 14 residues in the CDR3. V trimming: 2 bases; J trimming: 9 bases; junction bases outside the gene matches: 7.

V and J are TRBV19 and TRBJ2-3; 8 bases match TRBD2. This CDR3 region has 16 residues. Germline V gene sequence: CDR1 LNHDA, CDR2 SQIVND (reference sequence). The J segment lost 1 base and the V segment lost 2 bases, leaving 5 bases of the junction unmatched. CDR3 loop: CASSIRTSGGTDTQYF. The CDR3 DNA sequence: TGTGCCAGTAGTATACGAACTAGCGGCGGCACAGATACGCAGTATTTT.

In this sample, this clone turned up once. The rearrangement links TRBV2 to TRBJ1-6; 7 positions match TRBD1. The J segment lost 2 bases and the V segment lost 1 base, leaving 2 bases of the junction unmatched. CDR3 size: 16 residues. Germline V gene sequence: CDR1 SNHLY, CDR2 FYNNEI. The DNA for the CDR3 is TGTGCCAGCAGTGAAGATCAGGGGGCCTATAATTCACCCCTCCACTTT. Its protein is CASSEDQGAYNSPLHF.

The chain recombines TRBV29-1 with TRBJ2-3; possible D gene TRBD2, 5 bases. This CDR3 has 14 residues. V shed 4 bases and J shed 2 bases, with 13 bases lying between them. From germline, CDR1 is SQVTM and CDR2 ANQGSEA. The CDR3 sequence: CSVVSSRNTDTQYF. The CDR3 DNA sequence: TGCAGCGTTGTGTCTAGCAGAAACACAGATACGCAGTATTTT.

The CDR3 coding sequence is TGTGCCATCGGGACAGGGAGGCTCACAGATACGCAGTATTTT. This gives the protein CAIGTGRLTDTQYF. This rearrangement joins TRBV5-4 to TRBJ2-3; the match to TRBD1 covers 9 bases. Germline lookup yields CDR1 SGHNT and CDR2 YYREEE (reference sequence). The CDR3 has 14 residues. The V gene end was trimmed by 9 bases and the J gene end by 2 bases; junction bases not matched to a gene: 7.

The chain couples TRBV5-1 to TRBJ1-2; tentatively, D is TRBD1 (6 bases). The V gene lost 7 bases and the J gene lost 10 bases, with 23 bases spanning the gap. Germline assignment: CDR1 SGHRS and CDR2 YFSETQ. The CDR3 spans 14 residues. The CDR3 sequence: CASRIEGTNLPYTF. The CDR3 nucleotides are TGCGCCAGCCGTATAGAAGGGACAAACTTGCCCTACACCTTC.

CDR3 protein: CASSELQGVGEQFF. CDR3 nucleotide sequence: TGTGCCAGCAGTGAACTACAGGGAGTAGGTGAGCAGTTCTTC. The V gene is TRBV2, the J gene TRBJ2-1; D possibly corresponds to TRBD1 (6 bases). The V and J ends lost 2 bases and 9 bases respectively, with 14 bases between them. The CDR3 has 14 amino acids. Germline lookup yields CDR1 SNHLY and CDR2 FYNNEI.

J is TRBJ1-4 and V is TRBV2, with no clear D. This CDR3 contains 13 residues. Trimming took off 8 bases at V and 7 bases at J, with 14 bases between the two ends. Looked up from germline, CDR1 is SNHLY and CDR2 is FYNNEI. The CDR3 reads CASLRLYSEKLFF. CDR3 nucleotide sequence: TGTGCCAGCCTGCGTCTGTACAGTGAAAAACTGTTTTTT.

This chain joins TRBV6-2 or TRBV6-3 and TRBJ2-4; 7 bases line up with TRBD1. Losses at the gene ends were 2 bases for V and 8 bases for J; bases not matched to a gene: 6. The length of the CDR3 is 14 residues. Germline CDR1 reads MNHEY; CDR2 reads SVGEGT. CDR3 protein: CASSYDWQGDIQYF. In DNA, the CDR3 is TGTGCCAGCAGTTACGATTGGCAGGGGGACATTCAGTACTTC.